The following is a T cell receptor beta chain sequence with its context. Antigen unknown. Germline values: CDR1 LNHDA, CDR2 SQIVND (reference sequence). Trimming took 4 bases from V and 4 from J; bases not matched to a gene: 4. This CDR3 comprises 13 residues. TCRdb's table, derived via immunoSEQ multiplex PCR, lists solely in-frame clones and lacks some. The repertoire has roughly 130,000 clones, roughly 90% of them found once; the top ten carry 1.4% to 1.5%. This record belongs to a study of T cell responses to AZD1222 COVID-19 vaccine. Study-level information: Both about-4-week and about-12-week second-dose recipients were combined.

The study, taken as a whole, reports: After two AZD1222 doses, spike-specific TCR breadth and depth rose versus day 0. All repertoire sampling was performed exclusively after the peak T cell response.

Sequencing used peripheral blood, obtained on day 0 of AZD1222 vaccination. The chain employs TRBV19 and TRBJ2-7; 7 bases are a match to TRBD2. The clonotype originates from an adult in good health. The CDR3 nucleotides are TGTGCCAGTAGTAGGGGTAGCGGGTACGAGCAGTACTTC. It translates to CASSRGSGYEQYF.